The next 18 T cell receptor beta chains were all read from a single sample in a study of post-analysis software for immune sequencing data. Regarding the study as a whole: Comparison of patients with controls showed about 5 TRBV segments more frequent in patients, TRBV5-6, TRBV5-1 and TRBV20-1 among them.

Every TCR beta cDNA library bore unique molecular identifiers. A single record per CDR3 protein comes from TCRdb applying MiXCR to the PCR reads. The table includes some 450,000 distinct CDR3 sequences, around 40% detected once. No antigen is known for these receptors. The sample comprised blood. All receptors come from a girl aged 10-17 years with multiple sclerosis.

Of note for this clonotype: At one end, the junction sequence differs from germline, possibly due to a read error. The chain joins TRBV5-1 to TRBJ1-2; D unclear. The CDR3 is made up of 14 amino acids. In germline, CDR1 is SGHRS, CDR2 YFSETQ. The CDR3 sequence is CASSLVEGNYDYTF. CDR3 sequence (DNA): TGCGCCAGCAGCTTGGTAGAGGGAAACTATGACTACACCTTC. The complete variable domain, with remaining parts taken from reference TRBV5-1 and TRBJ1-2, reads KAGVTQTPRYLIKTRGQQVTLSCSPISGHRSVSWYQQTPGQGLQFLFEYFSETQRNKGNFPGRFSGRQFSNSRSEMNVSTLELGDSALYLCASSLVEGNYDYTFGSGTRLTVV.

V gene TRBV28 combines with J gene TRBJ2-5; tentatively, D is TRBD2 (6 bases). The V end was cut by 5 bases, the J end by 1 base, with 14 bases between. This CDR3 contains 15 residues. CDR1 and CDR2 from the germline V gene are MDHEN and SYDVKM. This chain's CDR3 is CASSPPSGGQETQYF. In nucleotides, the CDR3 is TGTGCCAGCAGTCCCCCCTCCGGGGGCCAAGAGACCCAGTACTTC.

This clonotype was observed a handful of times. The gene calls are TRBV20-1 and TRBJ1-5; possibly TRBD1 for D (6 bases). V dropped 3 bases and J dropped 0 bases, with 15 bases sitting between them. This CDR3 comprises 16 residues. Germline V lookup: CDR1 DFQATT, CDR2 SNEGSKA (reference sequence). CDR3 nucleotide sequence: TGCAGTGCTAGTCGCAGGGGACTGTATAGCAATCAGCCCCAGCATTTT. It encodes CSASRRGLYSNQPQHF.

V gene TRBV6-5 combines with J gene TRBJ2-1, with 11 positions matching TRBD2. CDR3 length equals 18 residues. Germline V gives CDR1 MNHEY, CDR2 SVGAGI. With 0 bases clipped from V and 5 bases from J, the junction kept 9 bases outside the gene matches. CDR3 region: CASSYSISGRARNNEQFF. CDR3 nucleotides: TGTGCCAGCAGTTACTCGATTAGCGGGAGGGCTCGGAACAATGAGCAGTTCTTC.

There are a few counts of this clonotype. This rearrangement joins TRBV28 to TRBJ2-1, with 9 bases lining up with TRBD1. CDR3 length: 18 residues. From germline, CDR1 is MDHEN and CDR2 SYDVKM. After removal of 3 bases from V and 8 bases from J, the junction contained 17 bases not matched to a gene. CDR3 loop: CASSFTPDRGPRGDEQFF. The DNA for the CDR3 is TGTGCCAGCAGTTTCACCCCGGACAGGGGCCCTCGTGGGGATGAGCAGTTCTTC.

The CDR3 here is CASSATPNTEAFF. The DNA for the CDR3 is TGTGCCAGCAGTGCCACCCCGAACACTGAAGCTTTCTTT. The V and J genes are TRBV9 and TRBJ1-1; no firm D call. Germline lookup yields CDR1 SGDLS and CDR2 YYNGEE. The CDR3 contains 13 residues. V lost 5 bases and J 1 base, leaving 9 bases between the germline ends.

The CDR3 spells CSVEVGRDRGDTQYF. The CDR3 coding sequence is TGCAGCGTTGAAGTTGGTCGGGACAGGGGAGATACGCAGTATTTT. V usage is TRBV29-1 and J usage is TRBJ2-3; 10 nucleotides line up with TRBD1. The CDR3 loop spans 15 amino acids. V trimming: 1 base; J trimming: 5 bases; junction bases outside the gene matches: 6. The germline V gene encodes CDR1 SQVTM and CDR2 ANQGSEA.

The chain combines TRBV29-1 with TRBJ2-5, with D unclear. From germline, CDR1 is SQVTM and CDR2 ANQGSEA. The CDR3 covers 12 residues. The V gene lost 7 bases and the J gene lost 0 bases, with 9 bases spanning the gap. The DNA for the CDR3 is TGCAGCGCGGCCAGGAACCAAGAGACCCAGTACTTC. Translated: CSAARNQETQYF.

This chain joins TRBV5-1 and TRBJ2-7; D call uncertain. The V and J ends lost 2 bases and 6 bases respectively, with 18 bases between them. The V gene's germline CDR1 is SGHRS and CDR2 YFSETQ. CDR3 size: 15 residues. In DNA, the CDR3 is TGCGCCAGCAGCTTTCAAGAACCGAGTTATGCCGAGCAGTACTTC. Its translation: CASSFQEPSYAEQYF.

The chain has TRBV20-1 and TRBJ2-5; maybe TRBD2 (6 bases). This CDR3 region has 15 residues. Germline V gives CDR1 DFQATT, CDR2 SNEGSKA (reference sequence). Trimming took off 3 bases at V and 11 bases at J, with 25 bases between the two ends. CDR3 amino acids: CSASTHQEMGSGQYF. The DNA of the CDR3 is TGCAGTGCTAGTACCCACCAGGAGATGGGGAGCGGGCAGTACTTC.

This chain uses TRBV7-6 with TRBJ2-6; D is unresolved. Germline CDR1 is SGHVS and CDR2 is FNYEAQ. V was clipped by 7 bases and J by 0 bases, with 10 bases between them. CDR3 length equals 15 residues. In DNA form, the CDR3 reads TGTGCCAGCACCCTTCGGGTCTCTGGGGCCAACGTCCTGACTTTC. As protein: CASTLRVSGANVLTF.

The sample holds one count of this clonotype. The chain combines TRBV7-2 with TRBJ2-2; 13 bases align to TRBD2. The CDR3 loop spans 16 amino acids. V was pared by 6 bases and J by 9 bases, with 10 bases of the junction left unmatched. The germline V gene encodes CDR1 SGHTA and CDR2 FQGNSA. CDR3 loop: CASRPQTSGRFRELFF. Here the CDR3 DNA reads TGTGCCAGCAGACCTCAGACTAGCGGGAGGTTCAGGGAGCTGTTTTTT.

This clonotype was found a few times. CDR3 sequence reads: CAISDGQGLGANVLTF. The CDR3 DNA sequence: TGTGCCATCAGTGACGGTCAGGGGTTGGGGGCCAACGTCCTGACTTTC. V and J are TRBV10-3 and TRBJ2-6; D is possibly TRBD1 (6 bases). The CDR3 runs to 16 residues. V lost 3 bases, J lost 4 bases, and 13 bases lay in between. Germline V gene sequence: CDR1 ENHRY, CDR2 SYGVKD.

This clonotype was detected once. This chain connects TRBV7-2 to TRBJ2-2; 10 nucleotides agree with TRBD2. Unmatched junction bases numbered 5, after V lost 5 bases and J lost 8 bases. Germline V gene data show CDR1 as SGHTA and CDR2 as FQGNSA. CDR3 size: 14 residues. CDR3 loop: CASSHSGRRGELFF. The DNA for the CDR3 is TGTGCCAGCAGCCATAGCGGGAGGAGAGGGGAGCTGTTTTTT. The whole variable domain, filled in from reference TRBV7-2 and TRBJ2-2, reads GAGVSQSPSNKVTEKGKDVELRCDPISGHTALYWYRQSLGQGLEFLIYFQGNSAPDKSGLPSDRFSAERTGGSVSTLTIQRTQQEDSAVYLCASSHSGRRGELFFGEGSRLTVL.

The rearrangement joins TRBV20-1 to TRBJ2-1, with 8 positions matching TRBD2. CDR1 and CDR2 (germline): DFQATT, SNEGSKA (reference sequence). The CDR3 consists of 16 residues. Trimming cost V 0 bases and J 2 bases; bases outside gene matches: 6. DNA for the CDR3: TGCAGTGCTAGAGATCCCCTTAGCGGGGCCTACAATGAGCAGTTCTTC. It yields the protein CSARDPLSGAYNEQFF.

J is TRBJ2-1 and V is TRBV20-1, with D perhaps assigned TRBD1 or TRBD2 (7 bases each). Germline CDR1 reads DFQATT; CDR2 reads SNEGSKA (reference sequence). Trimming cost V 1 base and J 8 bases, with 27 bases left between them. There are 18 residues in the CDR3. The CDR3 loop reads CSARGRGGGYWGRDEQFF. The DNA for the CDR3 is TGCAGTGCTAGAGGCCGGGGAGGGGGCTACTGGGGGAGAGATGAGCAGTTCTTC.

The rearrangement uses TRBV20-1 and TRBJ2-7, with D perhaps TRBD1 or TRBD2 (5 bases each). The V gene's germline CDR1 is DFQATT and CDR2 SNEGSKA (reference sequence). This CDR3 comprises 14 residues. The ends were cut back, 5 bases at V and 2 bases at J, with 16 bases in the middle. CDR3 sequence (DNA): TGCAGTGCTCGCCGGGACGAGAACGCCTACGAGCAGTACTTC. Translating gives CSARRDENAYEQYF.

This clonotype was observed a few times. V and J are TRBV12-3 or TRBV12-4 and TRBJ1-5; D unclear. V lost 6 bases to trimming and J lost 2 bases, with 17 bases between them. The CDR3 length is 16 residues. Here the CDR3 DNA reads TGTGCCAGCAGCCCCCCGGGTCTTACGGGCAATCAGCCCCAGCATTTT. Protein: CASSPPGLTGNQPQHF.